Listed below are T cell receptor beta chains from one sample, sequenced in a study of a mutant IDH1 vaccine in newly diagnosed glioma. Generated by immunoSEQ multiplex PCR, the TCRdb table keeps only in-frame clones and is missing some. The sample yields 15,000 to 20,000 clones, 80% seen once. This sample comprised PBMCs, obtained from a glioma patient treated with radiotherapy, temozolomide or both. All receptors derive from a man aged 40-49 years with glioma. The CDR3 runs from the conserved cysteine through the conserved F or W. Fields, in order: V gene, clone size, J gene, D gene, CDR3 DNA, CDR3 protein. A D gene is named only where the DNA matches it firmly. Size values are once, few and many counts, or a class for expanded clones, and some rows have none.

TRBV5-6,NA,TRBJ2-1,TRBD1,TGTGCCAGCAGCTTTTTGGACAGGCCAGACAATGAGCAGTTCTTC,CASSFLDRPDNEQFF
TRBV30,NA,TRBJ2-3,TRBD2,TGTGCCTGGAGTGTAGGACTAGCGGGAGGCACAGATACGCAGTATTTT,CAWSVGLAGGTDTQYF
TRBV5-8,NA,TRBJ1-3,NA,TGTGCCAGCAGCTTGAGAACGGGCTCTGGAAACACCATATATTTT,CASSLRTGSGNTIYF
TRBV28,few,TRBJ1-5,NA,TGTGCCAGCAGCCGCCCCCCAAATCAGCCCCAGCATTTT,CASSRPPNQPQHF
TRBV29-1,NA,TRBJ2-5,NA,TGCAGCGTACGTTTGGAGACCCAGTACTTC,CSVRLETQYF
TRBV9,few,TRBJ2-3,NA,TGTGCCAGCAGCGCGTTAGGACAGCTCACAGATACGCAGTATTTT,CASSALGQLTDTQYF
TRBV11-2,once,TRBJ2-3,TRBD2,TGTGCCAGCAGCTTACCTCGCGAGCGGGAGTATTCAGATACGCAGTATTTT,CASSLPREREYSDTQYF
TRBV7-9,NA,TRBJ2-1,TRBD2,TGTGCCAGCAGCCAGACTAGCGGCTACAATGAGCAGTTCTTC,CASSQTSGYNEQFF
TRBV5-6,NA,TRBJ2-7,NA,TGTGCCAGCAGCTCGGGACCCAGGGACGAGCAGTACTTC,CASSSGPRDEQYF
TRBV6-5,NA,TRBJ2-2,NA,TGTGCCAGCAGAGGGGTCGACACCGGGGAGCTGTTTTTT,CASRGVDTGELFF
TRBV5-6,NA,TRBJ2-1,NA,TGTGCCAGCAGCTTCAATGTGATCTACAATGAGCAGTTCTTC,CASSFNVIYNEQFF
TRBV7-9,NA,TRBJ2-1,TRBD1,TGTGCCAGCGGACCACAGGGGGCGCAGTACAATGAGCAGTTCTTC,CASGPQGAQYNEQFF
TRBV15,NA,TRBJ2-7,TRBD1,TGTGCCACCAGCAGCCGGGACAGGGCCGGGGGGGAGCAGTACTTC,CATSSRDRAGGEQYF
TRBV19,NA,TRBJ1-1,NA,TGTGCCAGTAGTAGGGGGGGCCGGAACACTGAAGCTTTCTTT,CASSRGGRNTEAFF
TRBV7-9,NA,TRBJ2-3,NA,TGTGCCAGCACCGGAGATACGCAGTATTTT,CASTGDTQYF
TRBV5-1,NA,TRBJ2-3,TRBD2,TGCGCCAGCAGCTTGGCCACACTAGCGGGAGTCACAGATACGCAGTATTTT,CASSLATLAGVTDTQYF
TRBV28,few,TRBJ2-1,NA,TGTGCCGTACACAGTTCCCCCTACAATGAGCAGTTCTTC,CAVHSSPYNEQFF
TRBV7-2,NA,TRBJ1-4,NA,TGTGCCAGCAGCTTAAACGGGAACAGTGAAAAACTGTTTTTT,CASSLNGNSEKLFF
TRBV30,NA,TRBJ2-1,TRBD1,TGTGCCTGGAGTCTACAGGGGTGGGGTGAGCAGTTCTTC,CAWSLQGWGEQFF
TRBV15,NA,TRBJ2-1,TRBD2,TGTGCCACCAGCAGAGGGGGGACTAGCGTAGTTGGTGAGCAGTTCTTC,CATSRGGTSVVGEQFF
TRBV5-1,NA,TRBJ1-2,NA,TGCGCCAGCAGCTGGAGTGGATTCCTCGGGGCCACAAACACCTTC,CASSWSGFLGATNTF
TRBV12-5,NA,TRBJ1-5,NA,TGTGCTAGTGGTTTGGGGTTCAGCAATCAGCCCCAGCATTTT,CASGLGFSNQPQHF
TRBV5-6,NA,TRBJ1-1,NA,TGTGCCAGCAGCTTCGGGCAAGGCACTGAAGCTTTCTTT,CASSFGQGTEAFF
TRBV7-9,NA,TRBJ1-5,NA,TGTGCCAGCAGCTTAGAACATCAGCCCCAGCATTTT,CASSLEHQPQHF
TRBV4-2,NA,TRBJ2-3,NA,TGTGCCAGCAGCCAAGGAGGCGGGAACACGGCAGATACGCAGTATTTT,CASSQGGGNTADTQYF
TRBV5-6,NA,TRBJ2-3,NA,TGTGCCAGCAGCTTGTGGGCTTCACTAGTCCGGGCAGATACGCAGTATTTT,CASSLWASLVRADTQYF
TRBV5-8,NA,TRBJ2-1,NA,TGTGCCAGCAGCTTGTTCTCCGGGGACCCCCTTGTCAATGAGCAGTTCTTC,CASSLFSGDPLVNEQFF
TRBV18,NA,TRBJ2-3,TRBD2,TGTGCCAGCTCACCATTCGGGTCGGGAGGAACAGATACGCAGTATTTT,CASSPFGSGGTDTQYF
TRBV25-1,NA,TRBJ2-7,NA,TGTGCCAGCAGTGGGCAGGTTTACTCCTACGAGCAGTACTTC,CASSGQVYSYEQYF
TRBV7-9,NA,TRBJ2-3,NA,TGTGCCAGCAGCTTAGGAACTGGCCCAGATACGCAGTATTTT,CASSLGTGPDTQYF
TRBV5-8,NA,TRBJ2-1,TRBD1,TGTGCCAGCAGCTTAGGGACAGCTACCTACAATGAGCAGTTCTTC,CASSLGTATYNEQFF
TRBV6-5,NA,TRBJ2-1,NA,TGTGCCAGCAGTTACAGGGGCGTTGTCAATGAGCAGTTCTTC,CASSYRGVVNEQFF
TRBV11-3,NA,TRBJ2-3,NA,TGTGCCAGCAGCCAACGGTTAACAGGGCCCACAGATACGCAGTATTTT,CASSQRLTGPTDTQYF
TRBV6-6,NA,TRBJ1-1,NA,TGTGCCAGCAGTTGGGAGACTGAAGCTTTCTTT,CASSWETEAFF
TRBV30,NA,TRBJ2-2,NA,TGTGCCTGGAGTGGGGGGGCCACCGGGGAGCTGTTTTTT,CAWSGGATGELFF
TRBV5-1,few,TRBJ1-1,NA,TGCGCCAGCAGCTTGAAGGCAGCGAACACTGAAGCTTTCTTT,CASSLKAANTEAFF
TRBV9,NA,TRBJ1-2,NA,TGTGCCAGCAGCCCCGCCCGAGGGGCTACTAACTATGGCTACACCTTC,CASSPARGATNYGYTF
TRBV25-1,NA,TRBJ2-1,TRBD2,TGTGCCAGCAGTAGCGGGAGTCTAAGTGAGCAGTTCTTC,CASSSGSLSEQFF
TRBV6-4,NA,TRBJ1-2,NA,TGTGCCAGCAGTGCACTACAGGGATCTAACTATGGCTACACCTTC,CASSALQGSNYGYTF
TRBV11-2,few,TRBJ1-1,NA,TGTGCCAGCCTCCACAGTGTCGGGGGCACTGAAGCTTTCTTT,CASLHSVGGTEAFF
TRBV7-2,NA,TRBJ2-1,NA,TGTGCCAGCAGCTTAGTCGGAGGCTTCAACAATGAGCAGTTCTTC,CASSLVGGFNNEQFF
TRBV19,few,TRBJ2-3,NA,TGTGCCAGTAGTATCTTCGGGACGCAGTATTTT,CASSIFGTQYF
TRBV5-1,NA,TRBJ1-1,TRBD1,TGCGCCAGCAGCTTGGCCTTGCGACAGGGTGGGTGGAACACTGAAGCTTTCTTT,CASSLALRQGGWNTEAFF
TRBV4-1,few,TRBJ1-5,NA,TGCGCCAGCAGCCAAGATCTGATACAGCCCCAGCATTTT,CASSQDLIQPQHF
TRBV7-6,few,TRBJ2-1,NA,TGTGCCAGCAGTCTGCCCGGGGACCCGGCCACCAATGAGCAGTTCTTC,CASSLPGDPATNEQFF
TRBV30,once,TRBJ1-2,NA,TGTGCCTGGAGTGTAAGACGGACGGGGGGCTATGGCTACACCTTC,CAWSVRRTGGYGYTF
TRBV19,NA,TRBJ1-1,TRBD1,TGTGCCAGTAGCCCCACAGGGGGCACTGAAGCTTTCTTT,CASSPTGGTEAFF
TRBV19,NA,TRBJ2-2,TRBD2,TGTGCCAGTAGTACCAGGACTAGCGGGATATACACCGGGGAGCTGTTTTTT,CASSTRTSGIYTGELFF
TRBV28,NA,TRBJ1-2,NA,TGTGCCAGCAGTTTAAAGGGCTATGGCTACACCTTC,CASSLKGYGYTF
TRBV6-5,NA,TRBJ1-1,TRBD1,TGTGCCAGCAGTTATTTCACAGGGGGAGGGACTGAAGCTTTCTTT,CASSYFTGGGTEAFF
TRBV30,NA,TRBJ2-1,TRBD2,TGTGCCTGGAGCCGACTAGCGGGCCTCTACAATGAGCAGTTCTTC,CAWSRLAGLYNEQFF
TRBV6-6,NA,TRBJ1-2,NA,TGTGCCAGCAGTTACTCGGGAGAAGATATGGGCTACACCTTC,CASSYSGEDMGYTF
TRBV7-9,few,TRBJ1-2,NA,TGTGCCAGCAGGAATTTACAGGAGCCCTATGGCTACACCTTC,CASRNLQEPYGYTF
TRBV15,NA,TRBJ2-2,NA,TGTGCCACCCAGCTGGACGCACGGGCCGGGGAGCTGTTTTTT,CATQLDARAGELFF
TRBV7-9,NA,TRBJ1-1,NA,TGTGCCAGCAGCTTTGGGGAAAACACTGAAGCTTTCTTT,CASSFGENTEAFF
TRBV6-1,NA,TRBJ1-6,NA,TGTGCCAGCAGCGCCCGACAGCTTAATTCACCCCTCCACTTT,CASSARQLNSPLHF
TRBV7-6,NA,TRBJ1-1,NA,TGTGCCAGCAGCTTAGTCTCACCGTCGAACACTGAAGCTTTCTTT,CASSLVSPSNTEAFF
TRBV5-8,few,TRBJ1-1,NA,TGTGCCAGCAGCTTGCTTGTCACTGAAGCTTTCTTT,CASSLLVTEAFF
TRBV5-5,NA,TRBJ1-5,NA,TGTGCCAGCAGCTTGTCTGGGAGCAATCAGCCCCAGCATTTT,CASSLSGSNQPQHF
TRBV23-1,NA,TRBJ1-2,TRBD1,TGCGCCAGCAGTCACTCGCCCGACAGGGCGGTTTCGAGCTTC,CASSHSPDRAVSSF